This T cell receptor beta chain was recovered during a study of siplizumab effects on memory and regulatory T cells. The CDR3 is 12 residues long. Trimming stripped 6 bases from V and 7 bases from J, with 9 bases between. Germline lookup yields CDR1 WNHNN and CDR2 SYGVQD (reference sequence). Sequencing used immunoSEQ multiplex PCR; TCRdb keeps in-frame clones, though not all of them. The profile shows over 95,000 clones, 93% of them singletons. The TCR originated in a human donor in good health. Material: non-Treg CD4+ T cells sorted from blood. The chain joins TRBV10-1 to TRBJ2-2; D not resolved. The CDR3 region has the DNA TGCGCCAGCAGCCCGCACGGCGGGGAGCTGTTTTTT. Encoded protein: CASSPHGGELFF.